The following is a TCR beta chain sequence with its context. What it binds is not known. A modified ARM-PCR protocol with three rounds of nested PCR amplified TCRbeta. Each CDR3 protein is one row after TCRdb ran MiXCR on the multiplex PCR reads. The data hold tens of thousands of distinct CDR3 sequences, with 60% observed a single time. This sample was included in a study of tumor and adjacent non-tumor tissue in lung cancer. General study findings and limits: Top 100 clones took a larger repertoire share in normal lung.

Between the trimmed V and J ends, which lost 0 bases and 3 bases, there was a span of 6 bases. Germline V gene sequence: CDR1 SGHDT, CDR2 YYEEEE. This CDR3 has 13 residues. This sample's RNA came from whole unsorted tissue. Between August and November 2014, newly diagnosed, chemotherapy-naive lung cancer patients underwent thoracic surgery in China. The chain uses TRBV5-6 and TRBJ2-5; D remains unclear. Sequencing was performed on lung tumor tissue. This receptor was obtained from a man over 45 with non-small cell lung cancer. CDR3 in amino acids: CASSLASKETQYF. The CDR3 DNA reads TGTGCCAGCAGCTTGGCAAGCAAAGAGACCCAGTACTTC. Drawing the rest from reference TRBV5-6 and TRBJ2-5, the complete variable domain is DAGVTQSPTHLIKTRGQQVTLRCSPKSGHDTVSWYQQALGQGPQFIFQYYEEEERQRGNFPDRFSGHQFPNYSSELNVNALLLGDSALYLCASSLASKETQYFGPGTRLLVL.